This entry features one T cell receptor beta chain sequence. Its antigen specificity is not known. The input lacks base qualities; no much larger clone sits a single base away. Whole blood was collected in K2EDTA tubes by collaborating institutions according to the institutions' own protocols. For TCRbeta analysis, collaborators shipped samples as frozen whole blood, isolated PBMCs, or DNA extracted from either of those sample types. These data belong to a study of blood T cell repertoires in COVID-19 (dated by TCRdb to the early 2020s). Study-level background: Samples from collaborators originated in the United States, Italy and Spain and spanned both the acute and convalescent phases of COVID-19. The sample metadata nearly always contained a de-identified subject ID, COVID-19 status, age in years and sex. HLA class I and class II types, where available, came from metadata supplied by the sample provider rather than from assay-based typing. The dataset comprised deeply sampled blood TCRbeta repertoires from subjects exposed to, actively infected with, or recovered from COVID-19. The samples were drawn from two sources: the first 160 participants of the ongoing ImmuneRACE study, and some 1,300 subjects contributed by 6 global collaborators. The prospective study material was composed of cDNA or gDNA derived from T cells, B-cell-depleted T cells, or PBMCs. The repertoires were released in a freely available public database intended as a resource for research on the immune response to SARS-CoV-2.

On the study overall, not on this receptor specifically: Clinical and demographic metadata were provided uncurated, with the amount varying by source and participant.

The immunoSEQ Assay, a bias-controlled multiplex PCR, was used to amplify TCRbeta CDR3 regions from genomic DNA. Turning to the authors' computational methods: The number of nucleated cells in each sample was estimated by amplification of reference gene primers within the assay. Sequence reads were collapsed and filtered to measure the absolute abundance of every unique TCRbeta CDR3 rearrangement. For each sample, productive Simpson clonality was calculated by taking the square root of Simpson's diversity index across productive rearrangements. Sourced from immuneACCESS, this table was stored by TCRdb with only in-frame sequences that have V and J called. A share of the clones is absent; for the studies checked, an unresolved V gene accounts for under half, and the remainder has no known explanation. That table is the source of V, J and clone size, and D and trimming were worked out from the DNA. The sample table contains 140,000 or so clones; only one count was recorded for 85% to 90% of them. The ten biggest clones cover more than 9.5% of the sample.

Sequenced: peripheral blood. This sequence was found in a woman of 80 years or more with acute or convalescent COVID-19.

For the CDR3, the sequence is CASEKGGTDTQYF. The base sequence is TGTGCCAGCGAGAAGGGAGGAACAGATACGCAGTATTTT. The V and J segments used are TRBV4-2 and TRBJ2-3, with TRBD2 tentatively as D gene (6 bases match). Relative to germline, V is 8 bases shorter and J is 3 bases shorter, with 12 bases between their ends. Sequences LGHNA (CDR1) and YNFKEQ (CDR2) are obtained from the germline V gene. The CDR3 contains 13 residues, cysteine and phenylalanine counted. This entry keeps only the CDR3 DNA: 39 bases, framed from base 1.